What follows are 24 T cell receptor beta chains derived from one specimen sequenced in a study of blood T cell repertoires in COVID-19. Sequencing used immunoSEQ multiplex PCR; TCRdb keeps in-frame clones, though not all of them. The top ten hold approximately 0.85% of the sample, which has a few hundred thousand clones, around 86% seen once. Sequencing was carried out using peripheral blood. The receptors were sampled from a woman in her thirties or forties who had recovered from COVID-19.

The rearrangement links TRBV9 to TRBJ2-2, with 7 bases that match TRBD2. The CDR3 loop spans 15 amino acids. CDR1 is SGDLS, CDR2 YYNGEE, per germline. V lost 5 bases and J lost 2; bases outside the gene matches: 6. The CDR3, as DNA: TGTGCCAGCAGTCTTAGCGGGTCCAACACCGGGGAGCTGTTTTTT. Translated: CASSLSGSNTGELFF.

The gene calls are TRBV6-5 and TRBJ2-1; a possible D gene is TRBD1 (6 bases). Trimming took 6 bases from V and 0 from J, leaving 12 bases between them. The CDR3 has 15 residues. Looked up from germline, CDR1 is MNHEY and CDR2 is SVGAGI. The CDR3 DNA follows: TGTGCCAGCAGCACTACAGGGAGCTCCTACAATGAGCAGTTCTTC. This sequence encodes CASSTTGSSYNEQFF.

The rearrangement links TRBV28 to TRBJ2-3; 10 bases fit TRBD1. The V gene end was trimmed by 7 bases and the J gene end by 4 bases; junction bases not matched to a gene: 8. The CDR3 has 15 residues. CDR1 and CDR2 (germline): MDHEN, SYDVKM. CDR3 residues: CASTPGQGRSDTQYF. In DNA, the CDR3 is TGTGCCAGCACCCCGGGACAGGGGAGGTCAGATACGCAGTATTTT.

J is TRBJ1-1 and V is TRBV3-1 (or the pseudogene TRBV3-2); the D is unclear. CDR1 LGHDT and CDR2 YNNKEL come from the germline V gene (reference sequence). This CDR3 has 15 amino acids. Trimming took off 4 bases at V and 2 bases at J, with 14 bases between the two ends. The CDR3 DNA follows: TGTGCCAGCAGCCCGCCCCGGGGAACAAACACTGAAGCTTTCTTT. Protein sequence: CASSPPRGTNTEAFF.

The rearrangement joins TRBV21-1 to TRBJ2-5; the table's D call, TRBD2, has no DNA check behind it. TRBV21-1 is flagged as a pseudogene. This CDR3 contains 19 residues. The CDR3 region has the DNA TGTGCCAGCAGCAAAGGGAGGGGGAGGGCCCCATCGTACCAAGAGACCCAGTACTTC. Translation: CASSKGRGRAPSYQETQYF.

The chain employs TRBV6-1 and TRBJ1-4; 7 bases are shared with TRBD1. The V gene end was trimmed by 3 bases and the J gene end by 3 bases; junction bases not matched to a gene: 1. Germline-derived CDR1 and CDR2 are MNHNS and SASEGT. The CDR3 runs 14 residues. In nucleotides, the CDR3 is TGTGCCAGCAGTGAGACAGGGTCTAATGAAAAACTGTTTTTT. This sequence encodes CASSETGSNEKLFF.

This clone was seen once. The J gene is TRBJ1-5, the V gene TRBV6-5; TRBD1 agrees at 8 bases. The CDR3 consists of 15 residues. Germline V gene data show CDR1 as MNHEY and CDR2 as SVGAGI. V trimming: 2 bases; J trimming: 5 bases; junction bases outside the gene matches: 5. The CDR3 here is CASSYRQGTDQPQHF. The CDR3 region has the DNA TGTGCCAGCAGTTACCGACAGGGGACCGATCAGCCCCAGCATTTT.

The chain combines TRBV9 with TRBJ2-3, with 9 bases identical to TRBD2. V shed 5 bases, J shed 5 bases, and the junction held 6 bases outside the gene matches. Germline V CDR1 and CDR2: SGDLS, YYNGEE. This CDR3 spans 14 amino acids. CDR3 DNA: TGTGCCAGCAGTATAGCGGGAGTTGGAGATACGCAGTATTTT. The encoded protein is CASSIAGVGDTQYF.

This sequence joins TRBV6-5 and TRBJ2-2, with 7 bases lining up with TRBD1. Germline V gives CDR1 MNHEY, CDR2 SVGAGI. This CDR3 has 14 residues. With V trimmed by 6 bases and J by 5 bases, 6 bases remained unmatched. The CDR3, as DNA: TGTGCCAGCAGAGACAGGGATGGGACCGGGGAGCTGTTTTTT. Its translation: CASRDRDGTGELFF.

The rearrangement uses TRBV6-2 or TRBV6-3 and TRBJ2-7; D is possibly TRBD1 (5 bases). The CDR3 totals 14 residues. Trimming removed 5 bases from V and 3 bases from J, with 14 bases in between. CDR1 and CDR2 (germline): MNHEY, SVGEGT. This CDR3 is CASSLIVGLYEQYF. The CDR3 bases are TGTGCCAGCAGTCTCATTGTGGGGCTCTACGAGCAGTACTTC.

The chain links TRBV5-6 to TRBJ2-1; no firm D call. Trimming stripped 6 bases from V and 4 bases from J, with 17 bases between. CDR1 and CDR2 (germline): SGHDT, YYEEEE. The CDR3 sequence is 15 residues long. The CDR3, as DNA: TGTGCCAGCACCAAACGTGCAGGTCGATACAATGAGCAGTTCTTC. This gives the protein CASTKRAGRYNEQFF.

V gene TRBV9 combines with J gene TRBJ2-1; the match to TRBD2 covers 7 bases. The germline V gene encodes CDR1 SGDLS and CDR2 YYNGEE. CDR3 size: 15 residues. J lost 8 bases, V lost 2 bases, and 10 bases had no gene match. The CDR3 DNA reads TGTGCCAGCAGCGTCGACACGGCAGGGAGGGATGAGCAGTTCTTC. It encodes CASSVDTAGRDEQFF.

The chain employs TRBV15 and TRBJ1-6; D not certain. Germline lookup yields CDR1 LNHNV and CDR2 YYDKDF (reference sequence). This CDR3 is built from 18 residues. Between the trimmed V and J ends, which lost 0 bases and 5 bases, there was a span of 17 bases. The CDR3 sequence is CATSREKQFPSNNSPLHF. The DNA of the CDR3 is TGTGCCACCAGCAGAGAAAAACAGTTCCCTTCGAATAATTCACCCCTCCACTTT.

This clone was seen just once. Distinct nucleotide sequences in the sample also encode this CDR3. The CDR3 sequence is CASSSQETQYF. CDR3 sequence (DNA): TGCGCCAGCAGTAGTCAAGAGACCCAGTACTTC. The chain couples TRBV5-1 to TRBJ2-5, with unresolved D. There are 11 residues in the CDR3. Germline assignment: CDR1 SGHRS and CDR2 YFSETQ. V dropped 5 bases and J dropped 2 bases, with 4 bases sitting between them.

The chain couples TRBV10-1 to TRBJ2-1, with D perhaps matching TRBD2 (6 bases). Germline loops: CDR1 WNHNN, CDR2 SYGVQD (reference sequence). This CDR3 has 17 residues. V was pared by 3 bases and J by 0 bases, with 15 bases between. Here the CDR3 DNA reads TGCGCCAGCAGTGAAAGACTAGTAGGGAGCTCCTACAATGAGCAGTTCTTC. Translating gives CASSERLVGSSYNEQFF.

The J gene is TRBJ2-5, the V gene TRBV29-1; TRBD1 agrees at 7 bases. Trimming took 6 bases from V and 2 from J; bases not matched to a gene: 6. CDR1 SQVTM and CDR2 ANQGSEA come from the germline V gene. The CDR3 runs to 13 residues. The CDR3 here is CSVGDSPQETQYF. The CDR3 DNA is TGCAGCGTAGGGGACAGTCCTCAAGAGACCCAGTACTTC.

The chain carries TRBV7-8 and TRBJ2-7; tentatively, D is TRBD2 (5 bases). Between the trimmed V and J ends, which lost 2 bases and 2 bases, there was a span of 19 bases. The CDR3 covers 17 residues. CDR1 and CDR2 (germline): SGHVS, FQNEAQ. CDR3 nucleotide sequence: TGTGCCAGCAGCTTACACCCCCTCCCAGCGGTTGCCTACGAGCAGTACTTC. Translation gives CASSLHPLPAVAYEQYF.

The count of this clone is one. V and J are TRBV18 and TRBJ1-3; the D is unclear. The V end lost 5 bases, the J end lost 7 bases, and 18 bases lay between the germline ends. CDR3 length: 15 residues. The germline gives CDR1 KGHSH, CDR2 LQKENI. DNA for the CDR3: TGTGCCAGCTCATCAGAGGGTCTGGGTCTCAACACCATATATTTT. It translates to CASSSEGLGLNTIYF.

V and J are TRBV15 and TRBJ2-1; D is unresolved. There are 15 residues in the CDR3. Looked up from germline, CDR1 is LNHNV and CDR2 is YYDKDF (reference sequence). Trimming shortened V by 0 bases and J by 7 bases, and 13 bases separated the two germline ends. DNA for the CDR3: TGTGCCACCAGCAGAGATCTGCTAGGTAGTAATGAGCAGTTCTTC. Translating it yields CATSRDLLGSNEQFF.

The DNA for the CDR3 is TGTGCCAGCAGCTTAGGTCGCTTCCGGGACAGAGACTACGAGCAGTACTTC. As protein: CASSLGRFRDRDYEQYF. The chain couples TRBV7-9 to TRBJ2-7, with TRBD1 matching over 7 bases. The length of the CDR3 is 17 residues. Germline CDR1 reads SEHNR; CDR2 reads FQNEAQ (reference sequence). The junction had 12 bases not matched to a gene; V was cut back by 1 base and J by 3 bases.

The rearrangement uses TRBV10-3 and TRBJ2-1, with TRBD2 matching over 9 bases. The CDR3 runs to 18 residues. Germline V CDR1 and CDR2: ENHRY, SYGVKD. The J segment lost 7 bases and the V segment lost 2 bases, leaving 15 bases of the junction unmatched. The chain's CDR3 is CAISEGPPGTSSRNEQFF. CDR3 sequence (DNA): TGTGCCATCAGTGAGGGTCCCCCCGGGACTAGCTCTCGGAATGAGCAGTTCTTC.

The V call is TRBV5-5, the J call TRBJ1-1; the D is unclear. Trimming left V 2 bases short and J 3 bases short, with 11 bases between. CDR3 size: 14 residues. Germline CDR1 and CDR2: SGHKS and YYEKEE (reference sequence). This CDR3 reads CASSFGRWDTEAFF. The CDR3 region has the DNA TGTGCCAGCAGCTTCGGGAGGTGGGACACTGAAGCTTTCTTT.

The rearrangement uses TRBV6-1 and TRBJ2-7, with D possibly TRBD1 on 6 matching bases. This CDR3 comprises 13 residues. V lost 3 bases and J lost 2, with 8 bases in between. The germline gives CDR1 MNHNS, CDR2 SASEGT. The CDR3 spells CASSEDSPYEQYF. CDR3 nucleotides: TGTGCCAGCAGTGAGGACAGTCCCTACGAGCAGTACTTC.

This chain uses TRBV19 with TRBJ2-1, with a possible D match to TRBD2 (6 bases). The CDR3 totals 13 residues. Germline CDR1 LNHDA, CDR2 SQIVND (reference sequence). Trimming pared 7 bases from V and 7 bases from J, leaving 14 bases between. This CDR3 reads CASTGLRGNEQFF. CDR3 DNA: TGTGCCAGTACCGGCCTACGGGGGAATGAGCAGTTCTTC.